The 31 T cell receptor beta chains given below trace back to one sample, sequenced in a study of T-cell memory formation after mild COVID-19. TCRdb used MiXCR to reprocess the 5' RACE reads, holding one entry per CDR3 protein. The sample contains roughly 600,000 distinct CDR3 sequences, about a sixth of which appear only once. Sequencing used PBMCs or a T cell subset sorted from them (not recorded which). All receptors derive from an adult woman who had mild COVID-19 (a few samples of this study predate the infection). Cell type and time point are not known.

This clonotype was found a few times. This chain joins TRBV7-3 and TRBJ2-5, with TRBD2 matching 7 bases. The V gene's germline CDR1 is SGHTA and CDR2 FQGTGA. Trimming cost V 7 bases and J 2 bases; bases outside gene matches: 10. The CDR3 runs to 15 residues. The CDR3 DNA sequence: TGTGCCAGCACAAGAGGTTCGGGGGGACAAGAGACCCAGTACTTC. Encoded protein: CASTRGSGGQETQYF.

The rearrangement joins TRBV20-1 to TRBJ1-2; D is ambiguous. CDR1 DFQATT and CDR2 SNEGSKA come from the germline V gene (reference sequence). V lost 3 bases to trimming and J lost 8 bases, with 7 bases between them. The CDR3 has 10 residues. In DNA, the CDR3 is TGCAGTGCTAGTGGTGGGGGCTACACCTTC. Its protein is CSASGGGYTF.

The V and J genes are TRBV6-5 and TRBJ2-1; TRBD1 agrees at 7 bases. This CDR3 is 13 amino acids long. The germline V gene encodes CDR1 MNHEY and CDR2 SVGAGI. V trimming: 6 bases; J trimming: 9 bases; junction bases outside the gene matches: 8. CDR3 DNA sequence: TGTGCCAGCAGACTTTCTCGACAGGGTGAGCAGTTCTTC. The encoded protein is CASRLSRQGEQFF.

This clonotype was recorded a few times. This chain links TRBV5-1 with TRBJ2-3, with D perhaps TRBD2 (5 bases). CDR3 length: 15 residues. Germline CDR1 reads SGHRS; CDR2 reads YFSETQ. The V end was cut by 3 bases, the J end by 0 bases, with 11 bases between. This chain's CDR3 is CASSWQEASTDTQYF. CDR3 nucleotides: TGCGCCAGCAGCTGGCAGGAGGCTAGCACAGATACGCAGTATTTT.

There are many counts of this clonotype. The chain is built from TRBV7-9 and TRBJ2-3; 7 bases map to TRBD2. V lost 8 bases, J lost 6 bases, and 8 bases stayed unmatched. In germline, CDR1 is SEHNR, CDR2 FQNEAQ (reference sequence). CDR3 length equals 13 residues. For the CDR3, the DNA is TGTGCCAGCCGGGGAGGGGCTTCCGATACGCAGTATTTT. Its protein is CASRGGASDTQYF.

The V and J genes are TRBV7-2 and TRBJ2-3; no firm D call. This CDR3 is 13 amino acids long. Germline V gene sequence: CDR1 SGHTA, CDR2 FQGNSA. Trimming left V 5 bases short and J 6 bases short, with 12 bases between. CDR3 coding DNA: TGTGCCAGCAGCCCAGGACGGGCGGATACGCAGTATTTT. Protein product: CASSPGRADTQYF.

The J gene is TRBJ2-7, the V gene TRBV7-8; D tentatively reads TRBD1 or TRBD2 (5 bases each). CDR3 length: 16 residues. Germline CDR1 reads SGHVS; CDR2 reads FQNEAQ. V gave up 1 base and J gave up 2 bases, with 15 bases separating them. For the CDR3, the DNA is TGTGCCAGCAGCTTAGAGGTTGGGACGGCGACCTACGAGCAGTACTTC. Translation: CASSLEVGTATYEQYF.

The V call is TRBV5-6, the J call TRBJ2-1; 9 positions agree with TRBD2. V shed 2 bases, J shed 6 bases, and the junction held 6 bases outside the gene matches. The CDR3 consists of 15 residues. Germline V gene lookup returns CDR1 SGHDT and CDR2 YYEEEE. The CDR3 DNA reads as TGTGCCAGCAGCTTTAGCGGGAGTCGTAGCAATGAGCAGTTCTTC. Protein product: CASSFSGSRSNEQFF.

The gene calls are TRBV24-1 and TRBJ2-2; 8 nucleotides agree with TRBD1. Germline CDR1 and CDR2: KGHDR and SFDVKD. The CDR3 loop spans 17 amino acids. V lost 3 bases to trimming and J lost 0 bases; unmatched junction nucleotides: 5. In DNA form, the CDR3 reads TGTGCCACCAGTGATCCGCGGACAGGGTCGAACACCGGGGAGCTGTTTTTT. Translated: CATSDPRTGSNTGELFF.

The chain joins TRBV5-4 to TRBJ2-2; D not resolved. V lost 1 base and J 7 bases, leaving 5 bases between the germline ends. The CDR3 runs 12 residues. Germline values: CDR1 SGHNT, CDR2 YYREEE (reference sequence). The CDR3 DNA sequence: TGTGCCAGCAGCTTGCAGAACGGGGAGCTGTTTTTT. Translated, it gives CASSLQNGELFF.

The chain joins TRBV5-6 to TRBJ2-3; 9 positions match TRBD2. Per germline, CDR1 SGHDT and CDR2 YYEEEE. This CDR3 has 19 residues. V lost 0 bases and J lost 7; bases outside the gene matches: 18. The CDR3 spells CASSLAKGLASQRGNTQYF. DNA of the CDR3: TGTGCCAGCAGCTTGGCCAAGGGACTAGCTTCCCAGCGCGGGAATACGCAGTATTTT. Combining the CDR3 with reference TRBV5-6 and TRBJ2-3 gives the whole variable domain DAGVTQSPTHLIKTRGQQVTLRCSPKSGHDTVSWYQQALGQGPQFIFQYYEEEERQRGNFPDRFSGHQFPNYSSELNVNALLLGDSALYLCASSLAKGLASQRGNTQYFGPGTRLTVL.

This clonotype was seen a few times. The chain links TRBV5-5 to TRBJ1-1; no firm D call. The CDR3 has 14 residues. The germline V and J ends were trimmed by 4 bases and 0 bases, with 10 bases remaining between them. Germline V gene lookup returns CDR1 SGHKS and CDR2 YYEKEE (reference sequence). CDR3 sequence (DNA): TGTGCCAGCAGCGGATTCAGGATGAACACTGAAGCTTTCTTT. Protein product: CASSGFRMNTEAFF.

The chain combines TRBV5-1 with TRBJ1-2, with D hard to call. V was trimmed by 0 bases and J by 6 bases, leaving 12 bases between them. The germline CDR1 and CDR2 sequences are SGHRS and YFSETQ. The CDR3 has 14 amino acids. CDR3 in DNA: TGCGCCAGCAGCTTGGTCGGCGGGGTTGATGGCTACACCTTC. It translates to CASSLVGGVDGYTF.

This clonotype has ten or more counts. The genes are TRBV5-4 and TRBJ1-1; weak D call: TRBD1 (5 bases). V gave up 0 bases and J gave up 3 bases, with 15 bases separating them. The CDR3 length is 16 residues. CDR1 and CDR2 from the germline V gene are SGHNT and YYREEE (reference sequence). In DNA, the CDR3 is TGTGCCAGCAGCTTGGGAGGGGAGAGTTATGACACTGAAGCTTTCTTT. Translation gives CASSLGGESYDTEAFF.

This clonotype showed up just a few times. As DNA, the CDR3 is TGTGCCAGCAGCCCCGACATAGCCTACAATGAGCAGTTCTTC. Its protein product is CASSPDIAYNEQFF. V and J are TRBV3-1 and TRBJ2-1; D remains unclear. Germline CDR1 LGHDT, CDR2 YNNKEL (reference sequence). V lost 4 bases to trimming and J lost 2 bases, with 9 bases between them. The CDR3 spans 14 residues.

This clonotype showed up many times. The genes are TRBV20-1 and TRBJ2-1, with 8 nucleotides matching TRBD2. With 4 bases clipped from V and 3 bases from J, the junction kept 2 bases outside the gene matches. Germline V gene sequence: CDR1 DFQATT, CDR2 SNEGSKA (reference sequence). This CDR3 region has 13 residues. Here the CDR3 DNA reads TGCAGTGCTACGGCGGGGGGCTACAATGAGCAGTTCTTC. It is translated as CSATAGGYNEQFF.

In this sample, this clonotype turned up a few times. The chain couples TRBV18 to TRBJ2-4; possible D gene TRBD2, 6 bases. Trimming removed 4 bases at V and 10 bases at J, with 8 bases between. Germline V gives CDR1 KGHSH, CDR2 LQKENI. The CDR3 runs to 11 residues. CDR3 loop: CASSRDSIQYF. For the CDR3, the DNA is TGTGCCAGCTCACGGGACTCTATTCAGTACTTC. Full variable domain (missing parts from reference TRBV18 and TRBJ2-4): NAGVMQNPRHLVRRRGQEARLRCSPMKGHSHVYWYRQLPEEGLKFMVYLQKENIIDESGMPKERFSAEFPKEGPSILRIQQVVRGDSAAYFCASSRDSIQYFGAGTRLSVL.

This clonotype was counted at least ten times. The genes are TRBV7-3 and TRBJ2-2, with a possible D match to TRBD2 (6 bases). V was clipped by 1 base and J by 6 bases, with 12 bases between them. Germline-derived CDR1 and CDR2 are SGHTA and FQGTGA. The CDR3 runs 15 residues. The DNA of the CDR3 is TGTGCCAGCAGCTTAAGCGTTGGAGGGGCCGGGGAGCTGTTTTTT. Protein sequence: CASSLSVGGAGELFF.

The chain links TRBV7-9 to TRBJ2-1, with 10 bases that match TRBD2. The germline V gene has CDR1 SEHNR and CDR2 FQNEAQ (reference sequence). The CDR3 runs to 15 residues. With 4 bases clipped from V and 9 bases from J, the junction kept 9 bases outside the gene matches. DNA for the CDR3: TGTGCCAGCAGCTCCCGGGGGCTAGCGGGAGTTGAGCAGTTCTTC. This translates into CASSSRGLAGVEQFF.

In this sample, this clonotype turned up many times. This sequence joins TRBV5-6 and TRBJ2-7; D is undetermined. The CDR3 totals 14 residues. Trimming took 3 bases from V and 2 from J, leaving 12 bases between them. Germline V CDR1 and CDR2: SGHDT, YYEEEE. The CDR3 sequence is CASSSSWQTYEQYF. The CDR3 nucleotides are TGTGCCAGCAGCTCGAGTTGGCAGACCTACGAGCAGTACTTC.

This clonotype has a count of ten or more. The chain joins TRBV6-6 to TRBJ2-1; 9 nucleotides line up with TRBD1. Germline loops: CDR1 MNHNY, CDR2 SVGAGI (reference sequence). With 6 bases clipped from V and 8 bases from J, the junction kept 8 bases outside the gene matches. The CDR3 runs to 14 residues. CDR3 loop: CASRPQGARDEQFF. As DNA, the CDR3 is TGTGCCAGCAGACCACAGGGGGCGCGCGATGAGCAGTTCTTC.

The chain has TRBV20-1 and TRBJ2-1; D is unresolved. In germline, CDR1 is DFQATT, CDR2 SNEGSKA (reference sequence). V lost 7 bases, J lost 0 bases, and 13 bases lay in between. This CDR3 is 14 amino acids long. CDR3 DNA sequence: TGCAGTGTTCAGGCGGCCTACTCCTACAATGAGCAGTTCTTC. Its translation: CSVQAAYSYNEQFF.

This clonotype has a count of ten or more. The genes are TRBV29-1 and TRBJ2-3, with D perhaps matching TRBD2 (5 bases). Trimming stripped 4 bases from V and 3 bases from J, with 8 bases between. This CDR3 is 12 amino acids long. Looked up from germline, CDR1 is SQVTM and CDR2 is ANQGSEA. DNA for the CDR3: TGCAGCGTTGGCCGGGGAACAGATACGCAGTATTTT. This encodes CSVGRGTDTQYF.

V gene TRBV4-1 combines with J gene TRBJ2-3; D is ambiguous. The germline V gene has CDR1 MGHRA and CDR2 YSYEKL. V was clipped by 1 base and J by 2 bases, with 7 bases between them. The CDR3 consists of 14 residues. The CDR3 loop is CASSQAGTTDTQYF. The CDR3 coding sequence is TGCGCCAGCAGCCAAGCTGGCACCACAGATACGCAGTATTTT.

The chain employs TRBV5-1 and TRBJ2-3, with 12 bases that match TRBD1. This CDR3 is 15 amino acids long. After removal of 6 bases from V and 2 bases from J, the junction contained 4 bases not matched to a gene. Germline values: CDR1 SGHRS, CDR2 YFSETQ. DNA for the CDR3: TGCGCCAGCAAGTTGGGACAGGGGGCCACAGATACGCAGTATTTT. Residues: CASKLGQGATDTQYF.

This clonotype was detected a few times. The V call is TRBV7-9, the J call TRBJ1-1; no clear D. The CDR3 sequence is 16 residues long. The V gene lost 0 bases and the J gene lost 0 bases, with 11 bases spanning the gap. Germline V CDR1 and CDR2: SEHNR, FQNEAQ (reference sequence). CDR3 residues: CASSLALKTMNTEAFF. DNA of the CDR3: TGTGCCAGCAGCTTAGCGCTGAAGACCATGAACACTGAAGCTTTCTTT.

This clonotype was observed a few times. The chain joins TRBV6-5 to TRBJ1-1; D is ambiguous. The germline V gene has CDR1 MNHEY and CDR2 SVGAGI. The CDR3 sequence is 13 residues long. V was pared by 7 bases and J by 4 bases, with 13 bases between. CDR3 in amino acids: CASKSIGSTEAFF. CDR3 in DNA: TGTGCCAGCAAATCGATAGGGAGCACTGAAGCTTTCTTT.

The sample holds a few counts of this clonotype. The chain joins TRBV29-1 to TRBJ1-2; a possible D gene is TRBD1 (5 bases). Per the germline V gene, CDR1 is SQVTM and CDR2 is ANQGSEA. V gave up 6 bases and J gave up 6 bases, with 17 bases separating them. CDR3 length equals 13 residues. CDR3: CSVDTRVLDGYTF. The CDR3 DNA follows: TGCAGCGTGGATACCAGGGTTCTGGATGGCTACACCTTC.

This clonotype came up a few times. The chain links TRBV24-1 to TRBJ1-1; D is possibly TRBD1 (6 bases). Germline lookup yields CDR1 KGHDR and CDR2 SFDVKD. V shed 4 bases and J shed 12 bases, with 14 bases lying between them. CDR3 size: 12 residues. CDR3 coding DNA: TGTGCCACCAGTGACCCTGGACAGAATCCTTTCTTT. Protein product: CATSDPGQNPFF.

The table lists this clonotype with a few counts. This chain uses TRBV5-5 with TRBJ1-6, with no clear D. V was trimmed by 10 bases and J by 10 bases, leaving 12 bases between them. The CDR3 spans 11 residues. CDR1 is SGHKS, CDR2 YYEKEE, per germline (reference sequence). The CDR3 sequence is CAENSGSPLHF. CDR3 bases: TGTGCCGAGAACTCAGGATCACCCCTCCACTTT.

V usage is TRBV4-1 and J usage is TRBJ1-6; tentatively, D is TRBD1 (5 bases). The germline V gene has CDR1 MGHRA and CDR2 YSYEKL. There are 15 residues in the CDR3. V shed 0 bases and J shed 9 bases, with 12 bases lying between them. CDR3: CASSQDLGGGSPLHF. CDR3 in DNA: TGCGCCAGCAGCCAAGATTTGGGGGGGGGTTCACCCCTCCACTTT.